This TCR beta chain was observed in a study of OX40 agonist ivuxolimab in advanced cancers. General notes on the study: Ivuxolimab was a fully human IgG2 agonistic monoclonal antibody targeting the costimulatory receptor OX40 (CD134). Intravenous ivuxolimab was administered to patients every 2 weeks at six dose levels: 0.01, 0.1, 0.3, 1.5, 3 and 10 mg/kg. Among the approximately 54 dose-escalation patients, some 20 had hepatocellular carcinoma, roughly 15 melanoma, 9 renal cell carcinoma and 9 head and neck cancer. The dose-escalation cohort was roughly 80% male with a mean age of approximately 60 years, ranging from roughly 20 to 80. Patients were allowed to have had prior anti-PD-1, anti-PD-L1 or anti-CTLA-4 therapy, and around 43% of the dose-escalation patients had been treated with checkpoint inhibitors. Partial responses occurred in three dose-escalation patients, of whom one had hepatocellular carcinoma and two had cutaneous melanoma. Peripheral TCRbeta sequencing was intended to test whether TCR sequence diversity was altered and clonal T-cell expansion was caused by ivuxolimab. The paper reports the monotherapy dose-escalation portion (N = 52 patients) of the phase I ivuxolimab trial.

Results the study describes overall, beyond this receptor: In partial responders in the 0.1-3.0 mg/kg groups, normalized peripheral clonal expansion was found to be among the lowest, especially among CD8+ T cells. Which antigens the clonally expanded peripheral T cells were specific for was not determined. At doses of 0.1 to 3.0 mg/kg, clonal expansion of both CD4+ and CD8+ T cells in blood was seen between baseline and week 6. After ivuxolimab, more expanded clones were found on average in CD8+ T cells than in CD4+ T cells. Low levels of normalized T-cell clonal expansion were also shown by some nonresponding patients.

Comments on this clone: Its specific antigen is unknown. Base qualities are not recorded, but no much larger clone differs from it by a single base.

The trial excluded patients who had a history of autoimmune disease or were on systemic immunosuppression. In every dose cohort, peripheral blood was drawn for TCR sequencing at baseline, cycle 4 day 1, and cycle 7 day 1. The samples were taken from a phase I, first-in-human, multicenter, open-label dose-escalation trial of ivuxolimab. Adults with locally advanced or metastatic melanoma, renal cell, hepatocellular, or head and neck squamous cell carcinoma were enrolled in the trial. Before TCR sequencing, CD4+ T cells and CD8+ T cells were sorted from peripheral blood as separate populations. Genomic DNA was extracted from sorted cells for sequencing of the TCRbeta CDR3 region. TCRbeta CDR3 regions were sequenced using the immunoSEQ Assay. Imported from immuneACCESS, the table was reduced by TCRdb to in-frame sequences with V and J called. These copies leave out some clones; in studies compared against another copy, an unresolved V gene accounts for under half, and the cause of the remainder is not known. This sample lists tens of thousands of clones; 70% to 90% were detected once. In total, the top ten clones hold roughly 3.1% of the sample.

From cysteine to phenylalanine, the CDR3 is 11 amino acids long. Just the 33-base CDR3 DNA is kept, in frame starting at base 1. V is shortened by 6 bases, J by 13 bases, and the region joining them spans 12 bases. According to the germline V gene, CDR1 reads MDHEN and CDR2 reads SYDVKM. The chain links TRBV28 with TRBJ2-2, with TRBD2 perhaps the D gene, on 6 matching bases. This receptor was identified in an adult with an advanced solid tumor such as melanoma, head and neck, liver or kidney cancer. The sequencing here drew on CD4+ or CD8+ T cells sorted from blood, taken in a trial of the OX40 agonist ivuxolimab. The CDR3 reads CASRGGFRLFF. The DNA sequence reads TGTGCCAGCAGGGGGGGTTTTCGGCTGTTTTTT.